This T cell receptor beta chain originates from a study of beta chain features in type 1 diabetes. Study at large: The study examined about 100,000,000 sorted cells across all samples.

V was clipped by 5 bases and J by 9 bases; unmatched bases: 10. The length of the CDR3 is 15 residues. Germline lookup yields CDR1 SGHTA and CDR2 FQGTGA. The study, taken as a whole, reports: People with Type 1 diabetes carried modestly yet significantly shorter TCRB CDR3s in all four CD4+ subsets.

For this clone: The antigen is not known.

The study reverse transcribed the entire isolated RNA, so it sequenced expressed TCRB transcripts. The assay was immunoSEQ multiplex PCR, and TCRdb's table has in-frame clones only and misses some. The data contain around 160,000 clones, 8% to 8.5% of them singletons. The authors obtained over 98% purity in all sorted populations. The chain links TRBV7-3 to TRBJ2-1, with 10 bases aligning to TRBD2. The source is a woman between 18 and 29 years old with type 1 diabetes. Sequencing used central memory CD4+ T cells from blood. The CDR3 region is CASSQTAGGYSEQFF. In DNA form, the CDR3 reads TGTGCCAGCAGCCAAACAGCGGGAGGGTATAGTGAGCAGTTCTTC.